These 2 T cell receptor beta chains were all obtained from the same sample, sequenced in a study of blood T cells in healthy people across ages. A sample-barcoded 5' primer and a J-beta primer mix were used in a second PCR of roughly 6 to 11 cycles. TCRdb passed the 5' RACE reads through MiXCR, listing each CDR3 protein once. The sample lists more than 550,000 distinct CDR3 sequences; 20% to 25% were seen once. Input material: blood. These TCRs come from a man between 65 and 80 years old in good health.

The chain recombines TRBV7-6 with TRBJ1-2; TRBD1 matches 7 bases. Germline CDR1 SGHVS, CDR2 FNYEAQ. The CDR3 runs to 15 residues. With V trimmed by 1 base and J by 2 bases, 4 bases remained unmatched. CDR3 protein: CASSLETGVNYGYTF. The CDR3 DNA sequence: TGTGCCAGCAGCTTAGAAACAGGGGTAAACTATGGCTACACCTTC.

This clonotype was picked up a small number of times. CDR3 protein: CASSFPRGVGEKLFF. The CDR3 bases are TGTGCCAGCAGTTTCCCCCGAGGGGTGGGCGAAAAACTGTTTTTT. V is TRBV12-3 or TRBV12-4 and J is TRBJ1-4, with D possibly matching TRBD1 (5 bases). V lost 3 bases and J lost 8, with 16 bases in between. The length of the CDR3 is 15 residues.